This T cell receptor beta chain was documented in a study of cytomegalovirus exposure and HLA in healthy donors. Study-wide results and caveats: Rare sequences made up most TCRs, while some public TCRs were found in many donors.

Comments on this clone: Antigen specificity is unknown.

Germline-derived CDR1 and CDR2 are MNHEY and SMNVEV (reference sequence). Trimming took 2 bases from V and 2 from J, leaving 10 bases between them. The CDR3 loop spans 14 amino acids. The PCR made use of 60 Vbeta and 13 Jbeta primers. Assay: immunoSEQ multiplex PCR; the TCRdb copy retains only in-frame clones and omits some. The sample carries approximately 130,000 clones, 70% to 75% recorded once. Input material: PBMCs. This sequence was found in a man under 40 in good health and CMV-seronegative. The chain joins TRBV27 to TRBJ2-7, with D possibly TRBD2 on 6 matching bases. DNA for the CDR3: TGTGCCAGCAGTTTAGGCGGGGTCACCTACGAGCAGTACTTC. It specifies CASSLGGVTYEQYF.